Included here is one TCR beta chain sequence, with context. The germline gives CDR1 SGHNT, CDR2 YYREEE (reference sequence). The V gene lost 2 bases and the J gene lost 2 bases, with 10 bases spanning the gap. The CDR3 runs 14 residues. Produced via immunoSEQ multiplex PCR; TCRdb's table is partial and in-frame only. The data contain 210,000 or so clones, around 86% of them singletons. These data belong to a study of blood T cell repertoires in COVID-19. Sequencing was carried out using PBMCs or T cells enriched from blood (not recorded which). This receptor was taken from a woman aged 45 to 65 with acute COVID-19. The chain combines TRBV5-4 with TRBJ1-1, with a weak D call TRBD1 (6 bases). CDR3 sequence (DNA): TGTGCCAGCAGCTTCGGACAGTCAAACACTGAAGCTTTCTTT. Translating it yields CASSFGQSNTEAFF.